This TCR beta chain was captured in a study of cytomegalovirus exposure and HLA in healthy donors. The study, taken as a whole, reports: Presence/absence analyses supposed approximately even sequencing depth among donors. Many donors carried some public TCRs, although rarity characterized most TCR sequences.

A multiplex PCR was run with 60 Vbeta primers and 13 Jbeta primers. Using immunoSEQ multiplex PCR, the repertoire was profiled, and TCRdb retains in-frame clones only, with some absent. The sample lists some 120,000 clones, roughly 79% occurring once. The CDR3 spans 14 residues. Germline CDR1 and CDR2: LNHDA and SQIVND (reference sequence). Deletions cut 6 bases from V and 2 bases from J, with 13 bases between. This clone was seen more than once but under ten times. Its target is unknown. The receptor's source is a woman aged 30 to 39 in good health and CMV-seronegative. The sequenced sample was PBMCs. The chain has TRBV19 and TRBJ2-5; tentative D call: TRBD2 (5 bases). CDR3 nucleotides: TGTGCCAGTAGACTAGTAGATGGGCAAGAGACCCAGTACTTC. Its translation: CASRLVDGQETQYF. Combining the CDR3 with reference TRBV19 and TRBJ2-5 gives the whole variable domain DGGITQSPKYLFRKEGQNVTLSCEQNLNHDAMYWYRQDPGQGLRLIYYSQIVNDFQKGDIAEGYSVSREKKESFPLTVTSAQKNPTAFYLCASRLVDGQETQYFGPGTRLLVL.